These 18 T cell receptor beta chains share one sample of origin, sequenced in a study of T-cell reconstitution after alpha-beta-depleted transplantation in children. Unique molecular identifiers featured in how the TCRbeta library was prepared. Using its own MiXCR run on the PCR reads, TCRdb lists one record per CDR3 protein. The table records a few hundred thousand distinct CDR3 sequences, under 15% of them present only once. The material sequenced was PBMCs, mostly from graft donor cells, taken 360 days after TCRalphabeta/CD19-depleted stem cell transplant. These receptors came from a male patient between 10 and 17 years old who had a stem cell transplant for acute myeloid leukemia, so the T cells may come from the graft donor.

This clonotype came up many times. The chain employs TRBV28 and TRBJ2-1; 9 nucleotides match TRBD2. The CDR3 covers 19 residues. CDR1 and CDR2 (germline): MDHEN, SYDVKM. Trimming at V came to 3 bases and at J to 4 bases, leaving 16 bases not matched to a gene. CDR3 sequence reads: CASSFGTAGGTLRYNEQFF. The CDR3 DNA is TGTGCCAGCAGTTTCGGTACAGCGGGAGGCACCCTACGATACAATGAGCAGTTCTTC.

Many counts were recorded for this clonotype. V usage is TRBV27 and J usage is TRBJ2-5, with D unresolved. The CDR3 is 12 amino acids. CDR1 and CDR2 from the germline V gene are MNHEY and SMNVEV (reference sequence). Trimming took 6 bases from V and 4 from J, leaving 9 bases between them. The CDR3 bases are TGTGCCAGCAGGGACCTTACAGAGACCCAGTACTTC. Translated: CASRDLTETQYF.

This clonotype was recorded a few times. The chain combines TRBV29-1 with TRBJ1-4, with a possible D match to TRBD1 (6 bases). The V end was cut by 7 bases, the J end by 0 bases, with 12 bases between. Germline CDR1 SQVTM, CDR2 ANQGSEA. CDR3 length: 14 amino acids. This CDR3 reads CSASRTATNEKLFF. Written as DNA, the CDR3 is TGCAGCGCCTCCCGGACAGCAACTAATGAAAAACTGTTTTTT. Based on the CDR3 plus reference TRBV29-1 and TRBJ1-4, the full variable domain is SAVISQKPSRDICQRGTSLTIQCQVDSQVTMMFWYRQQPGQSLTLIATANQGSEATYESGFVIDKFPISRPNLTFSTLTVSNMSPEDSSIYLCSASRTATNEKLFFGSGTQLSVL.

In this sample, this clonotype turned up many times. This chain connects TRBV28 to TRBJ1-5; a possible D gene is TRBD1 (6 bases). V lost 5 bases to trimming and J lost 5 bases, with 13 bases between them. CDR3 length: 14 residues. The germline gives CDR1 MDHEN, CDR2 SYDVKM. The CDR3: CASSVFRGHQPQHF. In DNA form, the CDR3 reads TGTGCCAGCAGTGTATTCAGGGGCCATCAGCCCCAGCATTTT. Full variable domain (outside the CDR3, taken from reference TRBV28 and TRBJ1-5): DVKVTQSSRYLVKRTGEKVFLECVQDMDHENMFWYRQDPGLGLRLIYFSYDVKMKEKGDIPEGYSVSREKKERFSLILESASTNQTSMYLCASSVFRGHQPQHFGDGTRLSIL.

With respect to this clonotype: A much larger clone lies one base from this, so it may be a read error. The gene calls are TRBV11-2 and TRBJ2-7; 9 positions agree with TRBD1. Germline loops: CDR1 SGHAT, CDR2 FQNNGV. The CDR3 sequence is 11 residues long. The CDR3 nucleotides read TGTGCCAGCAGCTTAGGGGACAGGGAGTTCTTC. Protein: CASSLGDREFF.

In DNA form, the CDR3 reads TGTGCCAGCAGCCAAGCGGGGGCGCGGTACACTGAAGCTTTCTTT. Residues: CASSQAGARYTEAFF. The V call is TRBV3-1, the J call TRBJ1-1, with D tentatively TRBD1 (6 bases). CDR1 and CDR2 (germline): LGHDT, YNNKEL (reference sequence). The ends were cut back, 1 base at V and 3 bases at J, with 12 bases in the middle. The CDR3 totals 15 residues.

The chain couples TRBV5-1 to TRBJ2-5; 12 bases align to TRBD2. Germline values: CDR1 SGHRS, CDR2 YFSETQ. The CDR3 is made up of 17 amino acids. J gave up 5 bases and V 2 bases, and 10 bases lay outside the gene matches. CDR3 sequence reads: CASSFIASGRARETQYF. The CDR3 DNA reads as TGCGCCAGCAGCTTCATAGCTAGCGGGAGGGCCCGGGAGACCCAGTACTTC.

The chain has TRBV7-2 and TRBJ2-5; the D is unclear. The CDR3 totals 15 residues. V shed 1 base and J shed 8 bases, with 17 bases lying between them. Germline V lookup: CDR1 SGHTA, CDR2 FQGNSA. CDR3 bases: TGTGCCAGCAGCTTAGAAAATCTACTACGAGGAACCCAGTACTTC. As protein: CASSLENLLRGTQYF.

V usage is TRBV18 and J usage is TRBJ2-1; 10 bases align to TRBD2. The V and J ends lost 3 bases and 9 bases, in that order; junction bases with no gene match: 11. Germline V gene data show CDR1 as KGHSH and CDR2 as LQKENI. The CDR3 is 16 amino acids. The CDR3 region is CASSPAGSGRACEQFF. Here the CDR3 DNA reads TGTGCCAGCTCACCTGCCGGAAGCGGGAGGGCTTGTGAGCAGTTCTTC. Based on the CDR3 plus reference TRBV18 and TRBJ2-1, the full variable domain is NAGVMQNPRHLVRRRGQEARLRCSPMKGHSHVYWYRQLPEEGLKFMVYLQKENIIDESGMPKERFSAEFPKEGPSILRIQQVVRGDSAAYFCASSPAGSGRACEQFFGPGTRLTVL.

The chain has TRBV6-2 or TRBV6-3 and TRBJ1-1; D unresolved. CDR3 length equals 15 residues. CDR1 is MNHEY, CDR2 SVGEGT, per germline. V was cut by 4 bases and J by 1 base, with 13 bases left in between. This chain's CDR3 is CASSFQGRQNTEAFF. For the CDR3, the DNA is TGTGCCAGCAGTTTCCAAGGAAGGCAGAACACTGAAGCTTTCTTT.

The V and J genes are TRBV7-8 and TRBJ2-1; 12 bases map to TRBD2. Germline loops: CDR1 SGHVS, CDR2 FQNEAQ. The V and J ends lost 6 bases and 3 bases, in that order; junction bases with no gene match: 15. The CDR3 loop spans 19 amino acids. The CDR3 region has the DNA TGTGCCAGCAGGCAGCGGCTAGCGGGAGGGGCGAAGGGCTACAATGAGCAGTTCTTC. Its translation: CASRQRLAGGAKGYNEQFF.

This clonotype was counted between two and nine times. The rearrangement joins TRBV7-2 to TRBJ2-7, with 11 bases matching TRBD2. J lost 5 bases, V lost 5 bases, and 8 bases had no gene match. Germline assignment: CDR1 SGHTA and CDR2 FQGNSA. The CDR3 is made up of 15 amino acids. The chain's CDR3 is CASSQPLAGAHEQYF. In DNA, the CDR3 is TGTGCCAGCAGCCAACCACTAGCGGGAGCCCACGAGCAGTACTTC. Complete variable domain (other parts from reference TRBV7-2 and TRBJ2-7): GAGVSQSPSNKVTEKGKDVELRCDPISGHTALYWYRQSLGQGLEFLIYFQGNSAPDKSGLPSDRFSAERTGGSVSTLTIQRTQQEDSAVYLCASSQPLAGAHEQYFGPGTRLTVT.

In this sample, this clonotype turned up a few times. The chain combines TRBV4-2 with TRBJ2-1, with a weak D call TRBD2 (5 bases). The CDR3 is 15 residues long. Trimming left V 0 bases short and J 8 bases short, with 14 bases between. In germline, CDR1 is LGHNA, CDR2 YNFKEQ. The CDR3 bases are TGTGCCAGCAGCCAAGAGGAAGCGGCTGCGGATGAGCAGTTCTTC. Its protein is CASSQEEAAADEQFF.

The chain carries TRBV20-1 and TRBJ2-5, with D perhaps given as TRBD1 or TRBD2 (5 bases each). The germline V gene has CDR1 DFQATT and CDR2 SNEGSKA (reference sequence). The CDR3 has 11 amino acids. The CDR3 DNA is TGCGGGTGGGACCTCCAAGAGACCCAGTACTTC. Its protein is CGWDLQETQYF.

This clonotype was counted a few times. The J gene is TRBJ2-7, the V gene TRBV5-1; no firm D call. The V end lost 0 bases, the J end lost 3 bases, and 13 bases lay between the germline ends. The CDR3 has 15 residues. CDR1 and CDR2 (germline): SGHRS, YFSETQ. DNA for the CDR3: TGCGCCAGCAGCTTGGGTCCCGCAGGAGACTACGAGCAGTACTTC. As protein: CASSLGPAGDYEQYF.

This clonotype was counted between two and nine times. The chain recombines TRBV5-1 with TRBJ1-5, with D perhaps matching TRBD1 (5 bases). This CDR3 has 14 amino acids. V gave up 0 bases and J gave up 7 bases, with 11 bases separating them. From germline, CDR1 is SGHRS and CDR2 YFSETQ. The CDR3 nucleotides read TGCGCCAGCAGCTTGGGGCTTGGGGGACAGCCCCAGCATTTT. This translates into CASSLGLGGQPQHF.

This clonotype was seen more than once but under ten times. The chain combines TRBV30 with TRBJ2-7; 9 nucleotides align to TRBD2. This CDR3 comprises 16 residues. Unmatched junction bases numbered 14, after V lost 6 bases and J lost 2 bases. CDR1 and CDR2 from the germline V gene are GTSNPN and SVGIG (reference sequence). Here the CDR3 DNA reads TGTGCCTGCGGGACCCGGAGGACTAGCGCGGCCTACGAGCAGTACTTC. Translation gives CACGTRRTSAAYEQYF. Combining the CDR3 with reference TRBV30 and TRBJ2-7 gives the whole variable domain SQTIHQWPATLVQPVGSPLSLECTVEGTSNPNLYWYRQAAGRGLQLLFYSVGIGQISSEVPQNLSASRPQDRQFILSSKKLLLSDSGFYLCACGTRRTSAAYEQYFGPGTRLTVT.

This clonotype has at least ten counts. The CDR3, as DNA: TGCAGCGTTAAGGGACAGGGGTATTCCGGGGAGCTGTTTTTT. Encoded protein: CSVKGQGYSGELFF. V and J are TRBV29-1 and TRBJ2-2; 10 bases are shared with TRBD1. The junction had 6 bases not matched to a gene; V was cut back by 5 bases and J by 6 bases. Germline V gene lookup returns CDR1 SQVTM and CDR2 ANQGSEA. The CDR3 consists of 14 residues.